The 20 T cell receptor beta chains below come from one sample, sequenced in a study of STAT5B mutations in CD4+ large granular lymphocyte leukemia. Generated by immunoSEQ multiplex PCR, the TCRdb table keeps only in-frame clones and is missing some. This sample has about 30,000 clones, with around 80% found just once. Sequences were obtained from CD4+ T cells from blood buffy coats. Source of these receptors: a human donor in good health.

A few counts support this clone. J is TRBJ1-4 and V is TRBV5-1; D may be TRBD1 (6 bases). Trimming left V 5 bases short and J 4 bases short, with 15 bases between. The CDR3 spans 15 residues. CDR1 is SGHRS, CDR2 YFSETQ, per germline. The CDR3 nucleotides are TGCGCCAGCAGACTCTCGACAGGCGATAATGAAAAACTGTTTTTT. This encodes CASRLSTGDNEKLFF.

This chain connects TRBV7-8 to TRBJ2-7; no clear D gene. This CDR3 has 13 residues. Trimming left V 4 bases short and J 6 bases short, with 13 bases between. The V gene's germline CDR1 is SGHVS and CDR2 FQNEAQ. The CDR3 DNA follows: TGTGCCAGCAGCTCCCCACCTGTTTTCGAGCAGTACTTC. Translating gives CASSSPPVFEQYF. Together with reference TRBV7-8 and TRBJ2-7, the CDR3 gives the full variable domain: GAGVSQSPRYKVAKRGQDVALRCDPISGHVSLFWYQQALGQGPEFLTYFQNEAQLDKSGLPSDRFFAERPEGSVSTLKIQRTQQEDSAVYLCASSSPPVFEQYFGPGTRLTVT.

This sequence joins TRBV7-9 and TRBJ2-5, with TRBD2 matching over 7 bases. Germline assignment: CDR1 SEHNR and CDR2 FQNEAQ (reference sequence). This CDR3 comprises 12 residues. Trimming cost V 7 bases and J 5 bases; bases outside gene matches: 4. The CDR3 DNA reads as TGTGCCAGCATCAGGGAGGGGGAGACCCAGTACTTC. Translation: CASIREGETQYF.

The CDR3, as DNA: TGTGCCAGCAGACCGGGACAGGGTCGTTACGAGCAGTACTTC. Protein product: CASRPGQGRYEQYF. The V call is TRBV6-6, the J call TRBJ2-5; 9 nucleotides line up with TRBD1. The tail of the sequence fits TRBJ2-7 better, so the J call may be wrong. Germline V CDR1 and CDR2: MNHNY, SVGAGI (reference sequence). The CDR3 is made up of 14 amino acids.

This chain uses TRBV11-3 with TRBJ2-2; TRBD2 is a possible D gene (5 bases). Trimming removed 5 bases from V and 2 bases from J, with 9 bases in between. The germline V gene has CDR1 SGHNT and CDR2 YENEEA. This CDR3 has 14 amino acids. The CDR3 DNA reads TGTGCCAGCAGCCCGGGAATAAACACCGGGGAGCTGTTTTTT. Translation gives CASSPGINTGELFF.

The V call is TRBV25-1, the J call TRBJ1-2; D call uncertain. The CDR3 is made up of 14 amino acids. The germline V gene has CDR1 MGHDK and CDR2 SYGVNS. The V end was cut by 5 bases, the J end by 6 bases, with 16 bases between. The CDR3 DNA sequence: TGTGCCAGCAGTCTACTTGGAGGGTTGGATGGCTACACCTTC. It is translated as CASSLLGGLDGYTF.

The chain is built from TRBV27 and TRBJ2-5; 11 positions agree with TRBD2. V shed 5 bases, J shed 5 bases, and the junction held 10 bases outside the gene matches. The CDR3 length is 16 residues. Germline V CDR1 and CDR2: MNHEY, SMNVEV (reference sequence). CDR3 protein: CASSPRGLAGWETQYF. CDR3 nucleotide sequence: TGTGCCAGCAGTCCGCGCGGACTAGCGGGTTGGGAGACCCAGTACTTC.

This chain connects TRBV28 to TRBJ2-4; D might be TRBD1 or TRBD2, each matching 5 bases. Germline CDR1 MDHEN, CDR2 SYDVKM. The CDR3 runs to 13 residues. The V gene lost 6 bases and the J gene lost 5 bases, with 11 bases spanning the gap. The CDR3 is CASSQGRQNIQYF. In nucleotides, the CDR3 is TGTGCCAGCAGCCAGGGACGGCAAAACATTCAGTACTTC.

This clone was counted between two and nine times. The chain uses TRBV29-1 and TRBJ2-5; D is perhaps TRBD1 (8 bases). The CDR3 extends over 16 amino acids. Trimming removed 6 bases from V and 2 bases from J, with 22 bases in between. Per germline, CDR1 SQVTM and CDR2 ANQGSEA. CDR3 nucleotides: TGCAGCGTCGACAGGGGACTACGGGGGGTACAAGAGACCCAGTACTTC. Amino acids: CSVDRGLRGVQETQYF.

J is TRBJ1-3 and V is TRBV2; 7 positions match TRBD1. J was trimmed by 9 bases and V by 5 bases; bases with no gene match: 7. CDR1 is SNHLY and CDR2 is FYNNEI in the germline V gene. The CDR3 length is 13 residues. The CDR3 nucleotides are TGTGCCAGCAGTCCCGACAGGGCGGGCACCATATATTTT. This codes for CASSPDRAGTIYF.

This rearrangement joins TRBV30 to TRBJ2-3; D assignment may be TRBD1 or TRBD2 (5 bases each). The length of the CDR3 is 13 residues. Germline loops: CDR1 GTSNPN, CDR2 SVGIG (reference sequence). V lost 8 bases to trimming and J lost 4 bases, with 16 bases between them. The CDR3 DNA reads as TGTGCCGAGGGGCAGGGTTGGGCAGATACGCAGTATTTT. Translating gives CAEGQGWADTQYF.

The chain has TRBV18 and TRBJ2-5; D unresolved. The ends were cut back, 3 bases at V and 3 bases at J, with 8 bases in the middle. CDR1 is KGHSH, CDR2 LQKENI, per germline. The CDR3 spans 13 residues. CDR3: CASSPKFKETQYF. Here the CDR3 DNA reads TGTGCCAGCTCACCGAAATTTAAAGAGACCCAGTACTTC.

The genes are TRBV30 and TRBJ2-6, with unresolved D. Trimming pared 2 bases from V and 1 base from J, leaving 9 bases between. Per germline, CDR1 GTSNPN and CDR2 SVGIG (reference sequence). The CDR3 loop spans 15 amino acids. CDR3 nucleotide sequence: TGTGCCTGGAGTCTTGGGCTTTCTGGGGCCAACGTCCTGACTTTC. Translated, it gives CAWSLGLSGANVLTF.

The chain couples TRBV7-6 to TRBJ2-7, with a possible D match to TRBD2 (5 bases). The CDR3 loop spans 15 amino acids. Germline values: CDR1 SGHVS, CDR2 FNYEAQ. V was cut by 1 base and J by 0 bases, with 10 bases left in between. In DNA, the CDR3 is TGTGCCAGCAGCTTAGGGAACGGGGTCTCCTACGAGCAGTACTTC. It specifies CASSLGNGVSYEQYF.

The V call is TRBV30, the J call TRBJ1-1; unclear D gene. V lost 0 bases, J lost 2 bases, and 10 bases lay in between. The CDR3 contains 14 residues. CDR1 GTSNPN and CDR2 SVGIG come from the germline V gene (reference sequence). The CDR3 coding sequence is TGTGCCTGGAGTGTATTGTCTCCCAACACTGAAGCTTTCTTT. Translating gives CAWSVLSPNTEAFF.

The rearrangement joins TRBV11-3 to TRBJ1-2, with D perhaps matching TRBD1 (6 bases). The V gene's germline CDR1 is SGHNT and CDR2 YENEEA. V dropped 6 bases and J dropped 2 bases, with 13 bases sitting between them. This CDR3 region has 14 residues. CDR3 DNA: TGTGCCAGCAGTTTCCACAGGGAGAACTATGGCTACACCTTC. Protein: CASSFHRENYGYTF.

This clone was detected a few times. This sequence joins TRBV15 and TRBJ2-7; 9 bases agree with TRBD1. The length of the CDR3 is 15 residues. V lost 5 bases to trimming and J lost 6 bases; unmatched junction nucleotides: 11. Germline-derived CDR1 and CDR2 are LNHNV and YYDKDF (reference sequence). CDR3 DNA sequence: TGTGCCACCAGCCTACAGGGGGCGCTTAAGCCCGAGCAGTACTTC. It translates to CATSLQGALKPEQYF. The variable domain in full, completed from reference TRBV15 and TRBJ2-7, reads DAMVIQNPRYQVTQFGKPVTLSCSQTLNHNVMYWYQQKSSQAPKLLFHYYDKDFNNEADTPDNFQSRRPNTSFCFLDIRSPGLGDTAMYLCATSLQGALKPEQYFGPGTRLTVT.

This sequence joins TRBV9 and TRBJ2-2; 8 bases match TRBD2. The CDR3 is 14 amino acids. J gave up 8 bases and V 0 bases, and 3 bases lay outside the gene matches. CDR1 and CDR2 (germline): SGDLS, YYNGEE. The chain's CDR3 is CASSVGPSGGELFF. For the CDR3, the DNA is TGTGCCAGCAGCGTAGGTCCTAGCGGGGGGGAGCTGTTTTTT.

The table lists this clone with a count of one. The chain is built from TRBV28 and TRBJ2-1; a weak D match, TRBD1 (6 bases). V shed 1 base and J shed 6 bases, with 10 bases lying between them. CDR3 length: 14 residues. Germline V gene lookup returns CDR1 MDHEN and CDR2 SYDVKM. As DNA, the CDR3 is TGTGCCAGCAGTTTATTTGCAGGGGCCAATGAGCAGTTCTTC. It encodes CASSLFAGANEQFF.

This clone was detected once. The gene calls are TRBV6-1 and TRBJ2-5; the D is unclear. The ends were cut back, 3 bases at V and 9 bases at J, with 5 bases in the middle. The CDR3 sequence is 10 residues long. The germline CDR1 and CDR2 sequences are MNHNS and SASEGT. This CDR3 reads CASSDLSQYF. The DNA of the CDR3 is TGTGCCAGCAGTGATTTATCCCAGTACTTC.